This T cell receptor (beta chain) is from a study of cytomegalovirus exposure and HLA in healthy donors. Study-wide points: The authors later found most CMV-associated TCR beta chains appeared HLA-restricted. As confirmed in vitro, a few CMV-associated chains were specific for CMV antigens.

The PCR ran on 60 Vbeta and 13 Jbeta primers. TCRdb's copy holds only in-frame clones and misses some; the assay was immunoSEQ multiplex PCR. There are some 150,000 clones in the sample; around 75% occur only once, and 3% to 3.5% lies in the top ten. In the case of this clone: Antigen specificity is unknown.

The CDR3 totals 16 residues. The junction had 15 bases not matched to a gene; V was cut back by 11 bases and J by 4 bases. Germline CDR1 and CDR2: SEHNR and FQNEAQ (reference sequence). Source material: PBMCs. V usage is TRBV7-9 and J usage is TRBJ2-2, with 8 bases aligning to TRBD1. The TCR comes from a man in his forties in good health and CMV-seronegative. The CDR3 reads CADSGPRTGSTGELFF. CDR3 nucleotides: TGTGCCGACTCGGGGCCGCGGACAGGGAGCACCGGGGAGCTGTTTTTT.